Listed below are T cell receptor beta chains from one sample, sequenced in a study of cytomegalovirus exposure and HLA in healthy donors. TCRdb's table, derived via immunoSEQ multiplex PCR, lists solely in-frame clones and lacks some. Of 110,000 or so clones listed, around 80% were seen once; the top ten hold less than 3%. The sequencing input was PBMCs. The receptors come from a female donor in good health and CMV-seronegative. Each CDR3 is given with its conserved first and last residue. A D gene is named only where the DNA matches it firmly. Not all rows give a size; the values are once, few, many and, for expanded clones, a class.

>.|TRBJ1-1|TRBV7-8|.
CASSLTGTEAFF
TGTGCCAGCAGCTTGACAGGCACTGAAGCTTTCTTT
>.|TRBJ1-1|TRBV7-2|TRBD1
CASSVDRATEAFF
TGTGCCAGCAGCGTAGACAGGGCCACTGAAGCTTTCTTT
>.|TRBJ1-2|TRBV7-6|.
CASSPSTQGHGYTF
TGTGCCAGCAGCCCTAGTACCCAGGGGCACGGCTACACCTTC
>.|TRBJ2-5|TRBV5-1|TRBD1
CASSGQGQETQYF
TGCGCCAGCAGCGGACAGGGACAAGAGACCCAGTACTTC
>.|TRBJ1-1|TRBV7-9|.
CAGRVGNTEAFF
TGTGCCGGCAGGGTCGGGAACACTGAAGCTTTCTTT
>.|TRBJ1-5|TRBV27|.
CASSLKWGRRQPQHF
TGTGCCAGCAGTTTAAAGTGGGGGCGTCGGCAGCCCCAGCATTTT
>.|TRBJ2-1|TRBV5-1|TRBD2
CASSLLASGGLRYNEQFF
TGCGCCAGCAGCTTGTTGGCTAGCGGGGGGCTGCGCTACAATGAGCAGTTCTTC
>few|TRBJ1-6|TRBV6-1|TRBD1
CASSPRDRSNSPLHF
TGTGCCAGCAGTCCTAGGGACAGGTCTAATTCACCCCTCCACTTT
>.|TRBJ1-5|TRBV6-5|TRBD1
CASSPGQGSQPQHF
TGTGCCAGCTCTCCGGGACAGGGATCTCAGCCCCAGCATTTT
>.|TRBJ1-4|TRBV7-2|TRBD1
CASSQGQGNKGEKLFF
TGTGCCAGCAGCCAAGGACAGGGCAATAAGGGTGAAAAACTGTTTTTT
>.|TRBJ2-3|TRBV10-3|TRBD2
CAISDRLAGGFTDTQYF
TGTGCCATCAGTGATAGGCTAGCGGGGGGATTCACAGATACGCAGTATTTT
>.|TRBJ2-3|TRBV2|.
CAIRWGGGISTDTQYF
TGTGCCATCCGCTGGGGGGGCGGAATAAGCACAGATACGCAGTATTTT
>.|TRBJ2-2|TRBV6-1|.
CASSEAGGWAGELFF
TGTGCCAGCAGTGAAGCCGGGGGTTGGGCCGGGGAGCTGTTTTTT
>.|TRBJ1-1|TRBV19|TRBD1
CASSRDRAGNTEAFF
TGTGCCAGTAGTAGGGACAGGGCGGGGAACACTGAAGCTTTCTTT
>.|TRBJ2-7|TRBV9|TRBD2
CASSPGLAGYEQYF
TGTGCCAGCAGCCCCGGACTAGCGGGCTACGAGCAGTACTTC
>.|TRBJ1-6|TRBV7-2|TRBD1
CASTGTGGFTGSYNSPLHF
TGTGCCAGCACCGGGACAGGGGGCTTTACCGGGTCCTATAATTCACCCCTCCACTTT
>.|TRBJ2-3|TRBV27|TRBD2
CASSEGLAGGLFTDTQYF
TGTGCCAGCAGCGAGGGACTAGCGGGGGGCCTTTTCACAGATACGCAGTATTTT
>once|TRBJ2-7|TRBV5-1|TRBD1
CASSFDRGLEQYF
TGCGCCAGCAGCTTTGACAGGGGGCTTGAGCAGTACTTC
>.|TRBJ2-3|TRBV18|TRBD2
CASSPVGGTDTQYF
TGTGCCAGCTCACCAGTGGGGGGGACAGATACGCAGTATTTT
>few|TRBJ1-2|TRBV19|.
CASSSFEGGYYGYTF
TGTGCCAGTAGTTCCTTCGAGGGCGGGTACTATGGCTACACCTTC
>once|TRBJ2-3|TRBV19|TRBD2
CASSMGLSTDTQYF
TGTGCCAGTAGTATGGGACTATCAACAGATACGCAGTATTTT
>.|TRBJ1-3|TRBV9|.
CASSVYQGSKSGNTIYF
TGTGCCAGCAGCGTTTATCAGGGGAGTAAGTCTGGAAACACCATATATTTT
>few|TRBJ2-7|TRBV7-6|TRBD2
CASSLLAGGFYEQYF
TGTGCCAGCAGCTTATTAGCGGGGGGGTTCTACGAGCAGTACTTC
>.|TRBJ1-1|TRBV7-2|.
CASSPGGALNEAFF
TGTGCCAGCAGCCCGGGAGGGGCCTTGAATGAAGCCTTCTTT
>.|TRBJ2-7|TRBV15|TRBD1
CATSRDRLTGQSYEQYF
TGTGCCACCAGCAGAGATCGTTTGACGGGACAGAGCTACGAGCAGTACTTC
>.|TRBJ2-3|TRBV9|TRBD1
CASSSEVGTGVADTQYF
TGTGCCAGCAGCTCAGAGGTGGGGACAGGGGTGGCAGATACGCAGTATTTT
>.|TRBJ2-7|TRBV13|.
CASSLGQFPYEQYF
TGTGCCAGCAGCTTAGGACAGTTCCCCTACGAGCAGTACTTC
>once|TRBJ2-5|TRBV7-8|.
CASSLRGNQETQYF
TGTGCCAGCAGCTTACGGGGGAACCAAGAGACCCAGTACTTC
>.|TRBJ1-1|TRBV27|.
CASRPGGRVEAFF
TGTGCCAGCAGGCCGGGGGGGAGAGTTGAAGCTTTCTTT
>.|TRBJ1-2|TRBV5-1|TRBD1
CASSGTDYGYTF
TGCGCCAGCAGCGGGACAGACTATGGCTACACCTTC
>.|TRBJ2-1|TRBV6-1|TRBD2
CASSEVGSGGVYNEQFF
TGTGCCAGCAGTGAAGTAGGTAGCGGGGGGGTCTACAATGAGCAGTTCTTC
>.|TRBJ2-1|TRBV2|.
CASSFDPLAGSYNEQFF
TGTGCCAGCTCCTTTGACCCCTTGGCGGGGTCCTACAATGAGCAGTTCTTC
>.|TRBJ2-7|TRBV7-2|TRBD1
CASSPWTGPSSYEQYF
TGTGCCAGCAGCCCTTGGACAGGCCCTAGCTCCTACGAGCAGTACTTC
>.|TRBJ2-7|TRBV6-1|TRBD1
CASSEAAGTGPYEQYF
TGTGCCAGCAGTGAAGCCGCCGGGACAGGCCCCTACGAGCAGTACTTC
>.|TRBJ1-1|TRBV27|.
CASSYKGPFTEAFF
TGTGCCAGCAGTTATAAGGGGCCGTTTACTGAAGCTTTCTTT